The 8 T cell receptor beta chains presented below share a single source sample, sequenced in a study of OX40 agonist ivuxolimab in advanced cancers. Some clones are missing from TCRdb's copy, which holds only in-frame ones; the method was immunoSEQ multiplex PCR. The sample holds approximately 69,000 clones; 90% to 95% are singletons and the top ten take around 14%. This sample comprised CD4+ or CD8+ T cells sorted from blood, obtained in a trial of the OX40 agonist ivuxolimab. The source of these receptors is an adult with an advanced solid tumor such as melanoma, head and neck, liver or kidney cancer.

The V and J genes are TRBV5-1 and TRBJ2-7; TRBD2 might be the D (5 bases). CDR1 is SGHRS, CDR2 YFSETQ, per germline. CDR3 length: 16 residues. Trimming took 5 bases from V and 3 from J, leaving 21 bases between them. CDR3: CASSSIAGLESYEQYF. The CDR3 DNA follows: TGCGCCAGCAGTTCGATTGCGGGCCTGGAGAGCTACGAGCAGTACTTC.

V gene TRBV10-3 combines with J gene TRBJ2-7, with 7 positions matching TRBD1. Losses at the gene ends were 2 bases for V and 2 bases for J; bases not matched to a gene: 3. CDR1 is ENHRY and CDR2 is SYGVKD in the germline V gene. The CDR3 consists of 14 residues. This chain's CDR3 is CAISEGTDTYEQYF. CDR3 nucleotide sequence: TGTGCCATCAGTGAGGGGACAGACACCTACGAGCAGTACTTC.

In DNA, the CDR3 is TGCACCAGCAGCCAGGCCCAGGCTTTGTATAGCAATCAGCCCCAGCATTTT. Residues: CTSSQAQALYSNQPQHF. The rearrangement joins TRBV1 to TRBJ1-5; TRBD1 is taken as the D call from the table, unchecked against the DNA. TRBV1 is listed as a pseudogene. CDR3 length: 17 amino acids.

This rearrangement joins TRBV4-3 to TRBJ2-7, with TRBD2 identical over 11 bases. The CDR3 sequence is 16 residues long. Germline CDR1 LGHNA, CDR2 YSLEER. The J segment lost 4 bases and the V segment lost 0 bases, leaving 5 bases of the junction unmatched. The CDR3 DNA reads TGCGCCAGCAGCCAAGATAGTACTAGCGGGAGTTACGAGCAGTACTTC. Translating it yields CASSQDSTSGSYEQYF.

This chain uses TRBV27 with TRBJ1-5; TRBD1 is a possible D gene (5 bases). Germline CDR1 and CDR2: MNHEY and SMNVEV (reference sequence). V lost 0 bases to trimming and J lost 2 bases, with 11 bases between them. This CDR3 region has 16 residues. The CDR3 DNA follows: TGTGCCAGCAGTTTATCGGCCGGGGGTGGCAATCAGCCCCAGCATTTT. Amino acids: CASSLSAGGGNQPQHF.

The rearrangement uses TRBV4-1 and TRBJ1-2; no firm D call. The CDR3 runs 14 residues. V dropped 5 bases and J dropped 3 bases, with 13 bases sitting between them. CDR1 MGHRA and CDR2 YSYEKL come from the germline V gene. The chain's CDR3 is CASSVDPSYYGYTF. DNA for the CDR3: TGCGCCAGCAGCGTTGACCCCAGCTACTATGGCTACACCTTC.

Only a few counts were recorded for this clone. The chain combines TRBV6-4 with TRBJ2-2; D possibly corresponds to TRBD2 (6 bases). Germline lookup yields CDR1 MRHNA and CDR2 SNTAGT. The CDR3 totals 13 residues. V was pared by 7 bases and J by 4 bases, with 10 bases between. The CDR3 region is CASKAGSTGELFF. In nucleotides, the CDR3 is TGTGCCAGCAAAGCCGGGAGCACCGGGGAGCTGTTTTTT.

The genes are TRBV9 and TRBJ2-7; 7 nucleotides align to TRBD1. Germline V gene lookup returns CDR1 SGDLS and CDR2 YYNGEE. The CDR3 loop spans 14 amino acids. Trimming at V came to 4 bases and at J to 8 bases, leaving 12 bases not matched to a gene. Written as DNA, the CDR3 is TGTGCCAGCAGCCGGGACAGTTCCCCGGGCCAGCAGTACTTC. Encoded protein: CASSRDSSPGQQYF.